The 9 T cell receptor beta chains below were found in one sample sequenced in a study of technical replicates of blood from a handful of donors. Assay: immunoSEQ multiplex PCR; the TCRdb copy retains only in-frame clones and omits some. The sample carries some 68,000 clones, around 95% recorded once. The source material was T cells isolated from PBMCs. The receptor source for this set is a human donor in good health.

This chain joins TRBV9 and TRBJ2-3, with a tentative D call TRBD1 (6 bases). Per the germline V gene, CDR1 is SGDLS and CDR2 is YYNGEE. V lost 3 bases to trimming and J lost 3 bases, with 14 bases between them. This CDR3 is built from 15 residues. The CDR3 DNA is TGTGCCAGCAGCGAAACAGGGCTCCGAACAGATACGCAGTATTTT. This gives the protein CASSETGLRTDTQYF.

The gene calls are TRBV2 and TRBJ2-7, with D perhaps matching TRBD1 (5 bases). The V and J ends lost 11 bases and 2 bases respectively, with 16 bases between them. The CDR3 is made up of 13 amino acids. The V gene's germline CDR1 is SNHLY and CDR2 FYNNEI. CDR3 protein: CAGSDTLTYEQYF. The CDR3 nucleotides are TGTGCCGGATCGGACACCCTAACCTACGAGCAGTACTTC.

This chain connects TRBV5-1 to TRBJ2-5; D possibly corresponds to TRBD1 (6 bases). CDR1 and CDR2 from the germline V gene are SGHRS and YFSETQ. CDR3 length: 15 residues. Trimming shortened V by 2 bases and J by 2 bases, and 13 bases separated the two germline ends. DNA of the CDR3: TGCGCCAGCAGCTTTACTGGTGGACAGCAAGAGACCCAGTACTTC. Residues: CASSFTGGQQETQYF.

The chain carries TRBV4-1 and TRBJ2-1; TRBD2 matches 11 bases. J gave up 3 bases and V 2 bases, and 9 bases lay outside the gene matches. CDR1 and CDR2 from the germline V gene are MGHRA and YSYEKL. The length of the CDR3 is 18 residues. The CDR3 DNA follows: TGCGCCAGCAGCCAACCCCGGTTAGCGGGGGGGCACTACAATGAGCAGTTCTTC. Encoded protein: CASSQPRLAGGHYNEQFF.

The J gene is TRBJ2-7, the V gene TRBV5-1; 8 bases are a match to TRBD1. CDR1 is SGHRS, CDR2 YFSETQ, per germline. The CDR3 covers 15 residues. The J segment lost 5 bases and the V segment lost 0 bases, leaving 7 bases of the junction unmatched. Here the CDR3 DNA reads TGCGCCAGCAGCTTGGCCGGGACAGGATGGAACGAGCAGTACTTC. It codes for CASSLAGTGWNEQYF.

The chain combines TRBV9 with TRBJ2-5; the D gene is possibly TRBD2 (6 bases). Trimming shortened V by 4 bases and J by 9 bases, and 19 bases separated the two germline ends. From germline, CDR1 is SGDLS and CDR2 YYNGEE. The CDR3 is 14 residues long. The CDR3 loop is CASSTDGRFRAQYF. CDR3 in DNA: TGTGCCAGCAGCACGGACGGGAGATTTAGGGCCCAGTACTTC.

The chain couples TRBV20-1 to TRBJ1-1, with D possibly being TRBD1 (6 bases). Germline V gene lookup returns CDR1 DFQATT and CDR2 SNEGSKA (reference sequence). V lost 6 bases, J lost 9 bases, and 14 bases lay in between. The CDR3 is made up of 11 amino acids. CDR3 nucleotide sequence: TGCAGTGCCCAGCGACAGGAGAAAGCTTTCTTT. It encodes CSAQRQEKAFF.

The V gene is TRBV5-8, the J gene TRBJ2-2, with 13 nucleotides matching TRBD2. The CDR3 runs 17 residues. Germline CDR1 reads SGHTS; CDR2 reads YDEGEE. Losses at the gene ends were 4 bases for V and 6 bases for J; bases not matched to a gene: 9. The CDR3 nucleotides read TGTGCCAGCAGCCCCACTAGCGGGAGGGCCCGAGCCGGGGAGCTGTTTTTT. Its protein product is CASSPTSGRARAGELFF.

The chain is built from TRBV6-5 and TRBJ1-1; D gene uncertain. The CDR3 is 13 amino acids. Germline V lookup: CDR1 MNHEY, CDR2 SVGAGI. V was pared by 6 bases and J by 7 bases, with 15 bases between. The CDR3 DNA is TGTGCCAGCAGCCTCGAGTTTTCGCTTGAAGCTTTCTTT. Translated, it gives CASSLEFSLEAFF.